This T cell receptor (beta chain) was captured by sequencing in a study of T cell responses to AZD1222 COVID-19 vaccine. General observations from the study: At baseline, seropositivity was found in only a handful of AZD1222 recipients.

Points on this clone: Its target is not known.

Sequencing used immunoSEQ multiplex PCR; TCRdb keeps in-frame clones, though not all of them. The sample lists about 120,000 clones, approximately 92% seen once, with 4% to 4.5% in the top ten. V gave up 5 bases and J gave up 6 bases; unmatched junction bases: 12. CDR1 is LNHDA and CDR2 is SQIVND in the germline V gene (reference sequence). CDR3 length: 16 amino acids. The source material was peripheral blood, sampled 28 days after the second dose of the MenACWY control vaccine. This receptor was obtained from an adult who received the MenACWY meningococcal vaccine as a control. The chain couples TRBV19 to TRBJ2-7; 11 bases line up with TRBD2. In DNA form, the CDR3 reads TGTGCCAGTAGTCTATCTCCTAGCGGGAGGCCTCGCGAGCAGTACTTC. Amino acid sequence: CASSLSPSGRPREQYF.